The 21 T cell receptor beta chains given below trace back to one sample, sequenced in a study of STAT5B mutations in CD4+ large granular lymphocyte leukemia. The assay was immunoSEQ multiplex PCR, and TCRdb's table has in-frame clones only and misses some. The sample consists of tens of thousands of clones, about three quarters of them appearing once. The specimen was CD4+ T cells from blood buffy coats. Source of these receptors: a human donor in good health.

This chain links TRBV7-9 with TRBJ2-2; D call uncertain. This CDR3 contains 14 residues. V was trimmed by 1 base and J by 4 bases, leaving 7 bases between them. The germline CDR1 and CDR2 sequences are SEHNR and FQNEAQ (reference sequence). As DNA, the CDR3 is TGTGCCAGCAGCTTAGGTTTGGCCACCGGGGAGCTGTTTTTT. Residues: CASSLGLATGELFF.

The rearrangement uses TRBV5-1 and TRBJ2-1; TRBD2 matches at 10 bases. The CDR3 is 15 amino acids. Looked up from germline, CDR1 is SGHRS and CDR2 is YFSETQ. V lost 5 bases and J lost 3; bases outside the gene matches: 5. The CDR3 nucleotides are TGCGCCAGCAGATACGCTAGCGGGGGCTACAATGAGCAGTTCTTC. The encoded protein is CASRYASGGYNEQFF.

The V call is TRBV10-3, the J call TRBJ1-1; 7 nucleotides match TRBD1. V lost 7 bases, J lost 3 bases, and 8 bases stayed unmatched. From germline, CDR1 is ENHRY and CDR2 SYGVKD. CDR3 length: 14 amino acids. CDR3 DNA sequence: TGTGCCATCAAAGGTCAGGGGGTCGACACTGAAGCTTTCTTT. It translates to CAIKGQGVDTEAFF.

The chain combines TRBV5-4 with TRBJ2-5; D possibly corresponds to TRBD1 (7 bases). CDR1 SGHNT and CDR2 YYREEE come from the germline V gene (reference sequence). Trimming took off 4 bases at V and 2 bases at J, with 18 bases between the two ends. The CDR3 runs to 16 residues. The CDR3 nucleotides are TGTGCCAGCAGCGCGGGACAGTCATTGGCTCAAGAGACCCAGTACTTC. It is translated as CASSAGQSLAQETQYF.

This chain connects TRBV7-8 to TRBJ1-4; D not resolved. Germline V lookup: CDR1 SGHVS, CDR2 FQNEAQ. This CDR3 has 16 residues. Trimming took off 4 bases at V and 4 bases at J, with 16 bases between the two ends. CDR3 region: CASSSLSRSSNEKLFF. The CDR3 DNA reads as TGTGCCAGCAGCTCCCTCTCCCGCAGCAGTAATGAAAAACTGTTTTTT.

This rearrangement joins TRBV2 to TRBJ2-7; TRBD1 might be the D (5 bases). Trimming took off 5 bases at V and 4 bases at J, with 9 bases between the two ends. This CDR3 comprises 12 residues. Germline CDR1 is SNHLY and CDR2 is FYNNEI. CDR3 protein: CASSSKGYEQYF. Here the CDR3 DNA reads TGTGCCAGCAGTTCTAAGGGGTACGAGCAGTACTTC.

The CDR3 loop is CASSPYSARGATNEKLFF. DNA for the CDR3: TGTGCCAGCAGTCCCTATTCGGCAAGGGGTGCAACTAATGAAAAACTGTTTTTT. The chain joins TRBV25-1 to TRBJ1-4; possibly TRBD1 for D (5 bases). CDR3 size: 18 residues. The V gene's germline CDR1 is MGHDK and CDR2 SYGVNS. The V and J ends lost 5 bases and 0 bases respectively, with 19 bases between them.

The chain recombines TRBV19 with TRBJ1-2; no reliable D call. This CDR3 contains 13 residues. Germline V CDR1 and CDR2: LNHDA, SQIVND (reference sequence). Trimming pared 10 bases from V and 7 bases from J, leaving 19 bases between. The CDR3 nucleotides read TGTGCCACACTGCCTGGGGTGTACGGTGGCTACACCTTC. Amino acid sequence: CATLPGVYGGYTF.

This chain uses TRBV11-3 with TRBJ2-1, with 12 bases matching TRBD2. The CDR3 length is 15 residues. Germline assignment: CDR1 SGHNT and CDR2 YENEEA. V was pared by 5 bases and J by 6 bases, with 5 bases of the junction left unmatched. This CDR3 is CASSPSGRAPNEQFF. DNA of the CDR3: TGTGCCAGCAGCCCTAGCGGGAGGGCCCCCAATGAGCAGTTCTTC.

This chain connects TRBV7-3 to TRBJ2-5; D is unresolved. Trimming removed 3 bases from V and 5 bases from J, with 10 bases in between. The V gene's germline CDR1 is SGHTA and CDR2 FQGTGA. The CDR3 is made up of 13 amino acids. This CDR3 is CASSFGPSETQYF. The CDR3 DNA is TGTGCCAGCAGCTTCGGTCCCTCCGAGACCCAGTACTTC.

The CDR3 DNA reads as TGCGCCAGCAGCGAGCAGGGAAGCTCCTACAATGAGCAGTTCTTC. Amino acids: CASSEQGSSYNEQFF. The chain employs TRBV5-1 and TRBJ2-1; weak D call: TRBD1 (5 bases). CDR1 and CDR2 from the germline V gene are SGHRS and YFSETQ. The V gene lost 4 bases and the J gene lost 0 bases, with 11 bases spanning the gap. The CDR3 sequence is 15 residues long.

The V and J genes are TRBV6-6 and TRBJ2-5; perhaps D is TRBD1 or TRBD2 (5 bases each). CDR3 length: 15 residues. Germline V gene sequence: CDR1 MNHNY, CDR2 SVGAGI (reference sequence). V was clipped by 0 bases and J by 5 bases, with 13 bases between them. The CDR3 DNA is TGTGCCAGCAGTTACTCGAGAGGGGCGGAGGAGACCCAGTACTTC. It is translated as CASSYSRGAEETQYF.

The chain uses TRBV5-6 and TRBJ1-1; the D is unclear. Germline lookup yields CDR1 SGHDT and CDR2 YYEEEE. Trimming shortened V by 1 base and J by 6 bases, and 13 bases separated the two germline ends. CDR3 length: 14 amino acids. CDR3 residues: CASSLLSPTAEAFF. The CDR3 DNA reads as TGTGCCAGCAGCTTGCTCTCCCCCACCGCTGAAGCTTTCTTT.

With respect to this clone: A read error may produce the germline difference seen at one junction end. The rearrangement joins TRBV19 to TRBJ2-5, with TRBD1 matching over 7 bases. Gene TRBJ2-7 matches the end of the DNA better, so the J call may be wrong. CDR1 and CDR2 (germline): LNHDA, SQIVND (reference sequence). The CDR3 runs to 14 residues. CDR3 DNA sequence: TGTGCCAGTAGTCTAGAGCACAGGGGCGCCGAGCAGTACTTC. It encodes CASSLEHRGAEQYF.

J is TRBJ1-2 and V is TRBV30; D may be TRBD1 (5 bases). This CDR3 spans 12 amino acids. Germline lookup yields CDR1 GTSNPN and CDR2 SVGIG (reference sequence). The germline V and J ends were trimmed by 0 bases and 4 bases, with 6 bases remaining between them. The CDR3 sequence: CAWSVTGYGYTF. The CDR3 DNA reads as TGTGCCTGGAGTGTAACAGGCTATGGCTACACCTTC.

The table lists this clone with a few counts. This chain links TRBV7-9 with TRBJ1-5, with unresolved D. V shed 5 bases and J shed 9 bases, with 11 bases lying between them. This CDR3 is 12 amino acids long. Germline V lookup: CDR1 SEHNR, CDR2 FQNEAQ (reference sequence). CDR3 amino acids: CASSPPRGPQHF. The CDR3 DNA reads as TGTGCCAGCAGCCCCCCCAGAGGGCCCCAGCATTTT.

The chain carries TRBV4-2 and TRBJ2-2, with 9 bases that match TRBD1. Germline-derived CDR1 and CDR2 are LGHNA and YNFKEQ. The CDR3 covers 14 residues. The J segment lost 8 bases and the V segment lost 2 bases, leaving 3 bases of the junction unmatched. The CDR3 loop is CASSQTGGMGELFF. DNA for the CDR3: TGTGCCAGCAGCCAAACAGGGGGCATGGGGGAGCTGTTTTTT.

The chain couples TRBV2 to TRBJ2-1; tentative D call: TRBD1 (6 bases). This CDR3 region has 12 residues. Trimming removed 4 bases at V and 10 bases at J, with 11 bases between. The V gene's germline CDR1 is SNHLY and CDR2 FYNNEI. As DNA, the CDR3 is TGTGCCAGCAGTGTACAGGGACGGGAGCAGTTCTTC. As protein: CASSVQGREQFF. The whole variable domain, filled in from reference TRBV2 and TRBJ2-1, reads EPEVTQTPSHQVTQMGQEVILRCVPISNHLYFYWYRQILGQKVEFLVSFYNNEISEKSEIFDDQFSVERPDGSNFTLKIRSTKLEDSAMYFCASSVQGREQFFGPGTRLTVL.

The chain has TRBV5-1 and TRBJ1-4; unclear D gene. The CDR3 length is 13 residues. CDR1 is SGHRS, CDR2 YFSETQ, per germline. V lost 5 bases and J 5 bases, leaving 10 bases between the germline ends. The CDR3 sequence: CASRTDGNEKLFF. The CDR3 nucleotides are TGCGCCAGCAGGACGGACGGGAATGAAAAACTGTTTTTT.

The V and J genes are TRBV11-3 and TRBJ2-2; D unclear. Per the germline V gene, CDR1 is SGHNT and CDR2 is YENEEA. The V end lost 1 base, the J end lost 6 bases, and 12 bases lay between the germline ends. CDR3 length equals 15 residues. The CDR3 DNA follows: TGTGCCAGCAGCTTAGGAGGTGGGGTTCCCGGGGAGCTGTTTTTT. Residues: CASSLGGGVPGELFF. Complete variable domain (other parts from reference TRBV11-3 and TRBJ2-2): EAGVVQSPRYKIIEKKQPVAFWCNPISGHNTLYWYLQNLGQGPELLIRYENEEAVDDSQLPKDRFSAERLKGVDSTLKIQPAELGDSAVYLCASSLGGGVPGELFFGEGSRLTVL.

V and J are TRBV21-1 and TRBJ1-4. TRBV21-1 is shown as a pseudogene. The CDR3 is made up of 13 amino acids. The CDR3 region has the DNA TGTGCCAGCAGCAAAACGGGGGGTGAAAAACTGTTTTTT. Translating gives CASSKTGGEKLFF.